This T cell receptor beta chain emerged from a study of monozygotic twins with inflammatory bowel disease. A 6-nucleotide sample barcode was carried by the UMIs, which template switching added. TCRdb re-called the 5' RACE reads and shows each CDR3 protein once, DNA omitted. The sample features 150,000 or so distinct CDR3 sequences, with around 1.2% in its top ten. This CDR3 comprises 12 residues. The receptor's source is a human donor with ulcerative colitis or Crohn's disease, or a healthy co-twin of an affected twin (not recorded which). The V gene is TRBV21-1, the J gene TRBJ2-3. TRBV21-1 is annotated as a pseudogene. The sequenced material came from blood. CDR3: CASSKASDTQYF.